Shown below are 18 T cell receptor beta chains from a single sample sequenced in a study of blood T cell repertoires in COVID-19. Assay used: immunoSEQ multiplex PCR; TCRdb lists only in-frame clones, some missing. Of about 97,000 clones in the sample, approximately 87% were seen once. The sequenced sample consisted of peripheral blood. The receptors stem from a human donor in a cohort sampled during active COVID-19.

This clone was observed a handful of times. Compared with germline, one end of the junction differs, possibly owing to a read error. The chain carries TRBV7-2 and TRBJ2-2; D possibly corresponds to TRBD2 (5 bases). CDR1 is SGHTA, CDR2 FQGNSA, per germline. The CDR3 runs to 15 residues. CDR3 sequence: CASSLGGANSGELFF. The CDR3 region has the DNA TGTGCCAGCAGCTTAGGGGGAGCAAACAGCGGGGAGCTGTTTTTT.

The CDR3 sequence is CASSKLAGPAYEQYF. The CDR3 bases are TGTGCCAGTAGTAAACTAGCGGGTCCCGCCTACGAGCAGTACTTC. The gene calls are TRBV19 and TRBJ2-7, with TRBD2 identical over 9 bases. The CDR3 sequence is 15 residues long. Germline CDR1 and CDR2: LNHDA and SQIVND (reference sequence). Losses at the gene ends were 4 bases for V and 2 bases for J; bases not matched to a gene: 6.

The rearrangement uses TRBV7-9 and TRBJ2-2, with 7 bases identical to TRBD1. This CDR3 contains 15 residues. Per germline, CDR1 SEHNR and CDR2 FQNEAQ (reference sequence). Trimming took 5 bases from V and 5 from J; bases not matched to a gene: 8. This CDR3 is CASSPDRAKTGELFF. DNA for the CDR3: TGTGCCAGCAGCCCCGACAGGGCTAAAACCGGGGAGCTGTTTTTT.

The chain links TRBV7-3 to TRBJ2-7; 7 nucleotides line up with TRBD2. Trimming at V came to 4 bases and at J to 7 bases, leaving 13 bases not matched to a gene. This CDR3 comprises 15 residues. Per germline, CDR1 SGHTA and CDR2 FQGTGA. In nucleotides, the CDR3 is TGTGCCAGCAGCTGGACCGGGACTACCTCCGGGGAGCAGTACTTC. It translates to CASSWTGTTSGEQYF. Drawing the rest from reference TRBV7-3 and TRBJ2-7, the complete variable domain is GAGVSQTPSNKVTEKGKYVELRCDPISGHTALYWYRQSLGQGPEFLIYFQGTGAADDSGLPNDRFFAVRPEGSVSTLKIQRTERGDSAVYLCASSWTGTTSGEQYFGPGTRLTVT.

V gene TRBV10-3 combines with J gene TRBJ1-5; 8 bases fit TRBD1. The CDR3 contains 15 residues. The V and J ends lost 6 bases and 2 bases, in that order; junction bases with no gene match: 6. Germline lookup yields CDR1 ENHRY and CDR2 SYGVKD. This chain's CDR3 is CAISQQGDGNQPQHF. The CDR3 DNA reads as TGTGCCATCAGCCAACAGGGGGACGGCAATCAGCCCCAGCATTTT.

This rearrangement joins TRBV10-3 to TRBJ2-3; 8 nucleotides align to TRBD1. From germline, CDR1 is ENHRY and CDR2 SYGVKD. V was pared by 6 bases and J by 2 bases, with 7 bases of the junction left unmatched. The CDR3 contains 15 residues. CDR3 residues: CAIRAGTGITDTQYF. The CDR3 bases are TGTGCCATCAGAGCCGGGACAGGCATCACAGATACGCAGTATTTT.

This clone was observed a single time. V and J are TRBV24-1 and TRBJ2-1, with 13 nucleotides matching TRBD2. Germline V gene data show CDR1 as KGHDR and CDR2 as SFDVKD. The CDR3 runs 15 residues. Germline trimming cut 0 bases from V and 12 bases from J; bases unmatched to any gene: 4. The CDR3 loop reads CATSDLTSGRGGQFF. In nucleotides, the CDR3 is TGTGCCACCAGTGATTTGACTAGCGGGAGGGGGGGGCAGTTCTTC.

The chain is built from TRBV5-4 and TRBJ1-1; D remains ambiguous. Germline V gene data show CDR1 as SGHNT and CDR2 as YYREEE (reference sequence). The CDR3 covers 14 residues. The V and J ends lost 4 bases and 1 base respectively, with 11 bases between them. The CDR3 spells CASSPAGGNTEAFF. The CDR3, as DNA: TGTGCCAGCAGCCCAGCGGGTGGGAACACTGAAGCTTTCTTT. Full variable domain (missing parts from reference TRBV5-4 and TRBJ1-1): ETGVTQSPTHLIKTRGQQVTLRCSSQSGHNTVSWYQQALGQGPQFIFQYYREEENGRGNFPPRFSGLQFPNYSSELNVNALELDDSALYLCASSPAGGNTEAFFGQGTRLTVV.

The chain links TRBV5-1 to TRBJ1-2; 8 bases map to TRBD1. CDR3 length: 16 amino acids. The germline V gene encodes CDR1 SGHRS and CDR2 YFSETQ. The trim removed 0 bases at V and 5 bases at J, leaving 9 bases unmatched. The CDR3 here is CASSLVGRGLDYGYTF. CDR3 bases: TGCGCCAGCAGCTTGGTCGGCAGGGGGCTAGATTATGGCTACACCTTC. The whole variable domain, remainder taken from reference TRBV5-1 and TRBJ1-2, is KAGVTQTPRYLIKTRGQQVTLSCSPISGHRSVSWYQQTPGQGLQFLFEYFSETQRNKGNFPGRFSGRQFSNSRSEMNVSTLELGDSALYLCASSLVGRGLDYGYTFGSGTRLTVV.

The J gene is TRBJ1-1, the V gene TRBV27; no definite D call. Germline CDR1 reads MNHEY; CDR2 reads SMNVEV (reference sequence). Between the trimmed V and J ends, which lost 3 bases and 0 bases, there was a span of 5 bases. The CDR3 is 13 amino acids. The CDR3 bases are TGTGCCAGCAGTTTGAGAATGAACACTGAAGCTTTCTTT. It is translated as CASSLRMNTEAFF.

CDR3 residues: CASSITRANYGYTF. CDR3 coding DNA: TGTGCCAGTAGTATTACCAGGGCCAACTATGGCTACACCTTC. V usage is TRBV19 and J usage is TRBJ1-2; D possibly corresponds to TRBD1 (5 bases). V was trimmed by 3 bases and J by 2 bases, leaving 10 bases between them. Germline assignment: CDR1 LNHDA and CDR2 SQIVND (reference sequence). The CDR3 covers 14 residues.

The rearrangement joins TRBV10-3 to TRBJ1-1, with 7 bases that match TRBD1. Unmatched junction bases numbered 4, after V lost 6 bases and J lost 0 bases. Germline V gives CDR1 ENHRY, CDR2 SYGVKD. There are 14 residues in the CDR3. The CDR3 bases are TGTGCCATCAGAACCGGGACAGTGAACACTGAAGCTTTCTTT. Encoded protein: CAIRTGTVNTEAFF.

V gene TRBV5-1 combines with J gene TRBJ1-1; D gene unclear. The CDR3 loop spans 11 amino acids. The germline V gene has CDR1 SGHRS and CDR2 YFSETQ. V lost 4 bases and J 3 bases, leaving 4 bases between the germline ends. The CDR3 reads CASSLDTEAFF. For the CDR3, the DNA is TGCGCCAGCAGCCTCGACACTGAAGCTTTCTTT.

The chain joins TRBV14 to TRBJ1-6, with TRBD1 matching over 10 bases. The V segment lost 4 bases and the J segment 6 bases; nucleotides outside the gene matches: 6. The V gene's germline CDR1 is SGHDN and CDR2 FVKESK. CDR3 size: 16 residues. CDR3 nucleotide sequence: TGTGCCAGCAGCCGGGGGACAGGGGCCCTTAATTCACCCCTCCACTTT. Its translation: CASSRGTGALNSPLHF.

This chain links TRBV5-1 with TRBJ2-1, with 9 bases that match TRBD2. CDR3 length: 15 residues. Per germline, CDR1 SGHRS and CDR2 YFSETQ. The trim removed 1 base at V and 8 bases at J, leaving 7 bases unmatched. The CDR3 bases are TGCGCCAGCAGCTTGCGAGCGGGGGGCGGCGATGAGCAGTTCTTC. Translation gives CASSLRAGGGDEQFF. Variable domain in full (rest from reference TRBV5-1 and TRBJ2-1): KAGVTQTPRYLIKTRGQQVTLSCSPISGHRSVSWYQQTPGQGLQFLFEYFSETQRNKGNFPGRFSGRQFSNSRSEMNVSTLELGDSALYLCASSLRAGGGDEQFFGPGTRLTVL.

This clone was detected a few times. The CDR3 sequence is CASSQAFSGNTIYF. The CDR3 DNA reads TGTGCCAGCAGCCAGGCCTTCTCTGGAAACACCATATATTTT. This chain uses TRBV3-1 (or the pseudogene TRBV3-2) with TRBJ1-3, with D unclear. The CDR3 is 14 residues long. Per the germline V gene, CDR1 is LGHDT and CDR2 is YNNKEL (reference sequence). V lost 3 bases and J 0 bases, leaving 6 bases between the germline ends.

The chain recombines TRBV30 with TRBJ2-2, with D possibly TRBD1 on 6 matching bases. The V and J ends lost 5 bases and 7 bases respectively, with 20 bases between them. The CDR3 loop spans 15 amino acids. In germline, CDR1 is GTSNPN, CDR2 SVGIG (reference sequence). In nucleotides, the CDR3 is TGTGCCTGGGCCACAGGGTTGGGGAACTACGGGGAGCTGTTTTTT. Translated: CAWATGLGNYGELFF. The full variable domain, with the rest looked up from reference TRBV30 and TRBJ2-2, is SQTIHQWPATLVQPVGSPLSLECTVEGTSNPNLYWYRQAAGRGLQLLFYSVGIGQISSEVPQNLSASRPQDRQFILSSKKLLLSDSGFYLCAWATGLGNYGELFFGEGSRLTVL.

This clone was observed a few times. In the same sample, other DNA sequences code for this CDR3. V gene TRBV29-1 combines with J gene TRBJ2-7, with TRBD2 matching over 9 bases. In germline, CDR1 is SQVTM, CDR2 ANQGSEA. The CDR3 totals 14 residues. The junction had 3 bases not matched to a gene; V was cut back by 1 base and J by 2 bases. Here the CDR3 DNA reads TGCAGCGTTGAAGTGGCGGGAGGGACCTACGAGCAGTACTTC. Translating it yields CSVEVAGGTYEQYF.